A single sample gave rise to the 20 T cell receptor beta chains below, sequenced in a study of control samples from healthy donors and cancer patients. The table came from immunoSEQ multiplex PCR; TCRdb's copy has only in-frame clones and leaves some out. Among over 25,000 clones listed, around nine tenths were seen once. The sequencing sample was made of PBMCs. Receptors originate from a woman between 40 and 55 years old with lung cancer.

CDR3 in amino acids: CASSFSGRGYTF. The CDR3 DNA follows: TGTGCCAGCAGTTTTTCCGGAAGGGGCTACACCTTC. This rearrangement joins TRBV12-3 or TRBV12-4 to TRBJ1-2; D unclear. Trimming stripped 3 bases from V and 8 bases from J, with 10 bases between. The CDR3 loop spans 12 amino acids.

V gene TRBV19 combines with J gene TRBJ1-1; perhaps TRBD1 as D (5 bases). V shed 5 bases and J shed 9 bases, with 22 bases lying between them. CDR1 is LNHDA and CDR2 is SQIVND in the germline V gene (reference sequence). CDR3 length: 15 residues. The CDR3 DNA is TGTGCCAGTAGTGCCCGAGCTCGGGACTCGAGAAAAGCTTTCTTT. It translates to CASSARARDSRKAFF.

The V gene is TRBV30, the J gene TRBJ2-1, with 8 bases fitting TRBD2. With V trimmed by 4 bases and J by 4 bases, 6 bases remained unmatched. The CDR3 consists of 14 residues. Germline V gene data show CDR1 as GTSNPN and CDR2 as SVGIG (reference sequence). The CDR3 spells CAWISGTNYNEQFF. The CDR3 coding sequence is TGTGCCTGGATTAGCGGGACAAATTACAATGAGCAGTTCTTC.

The J gene is TRBJ1-2, the V gene TRBV4-2; the D is unclear. This CDR3 comprises 15 residues. Germline-derived CDR1 and CDR2 are LGHNA and YNFKEQ. Trimming removed 0 bases from V and 3 bases from J, with 11 bases in between. CDR3 sequence: CASSQDVGEHYGYTF. Here the CDR3 DNA reads TGTGCCAGCAGCCAAGATGTCGGGGAGCACTATGGCTACACCTTC.

This chain joins TRBV5-1 and TRBJ1-2; 10 bases match TRBD1. Losses at the gene ends were 5 bases for V and 7 bases for J; bases not matched to a gene: 8. There are 14 residues in the CDR3. Germline CDR1 SGHRS, CDR2 YFSETQ. The CDR3 here is CASSPTGGAGGYTF. CDR3 nucleotide sequence: TGCGCCAGCAGTCCGACAGGGGGCGCAGGTGGCTACACCTTC.

The rearrangement joins TRBV5-1 to TRBJ2-1, with 8 bases fitting TRBD2. The CDR3 loop spans 16 amino acids. V dropped 3 bases and J dropped 0; count of bases not matched to a gene: 5. In germline, CDR1 is SGHRS, CDR2 YFSETQ. The CDR3 nucleotides read TGCGCCAGCAGCTCCGGACTAGCCGGCTCCTACAATGAGCAGTTCTTC. Its translation: CASSSGLAGSYNEQFF. Full variable domain (missing parts from reference TRBV5-1 and TRBJ2-1): KAGVTQTPRYLIKTRGQQVTLSCSPISGHRSVSWYQQTPGQGLQFLFEYFSETQRNKGNFPGRFSGRQFSNSRSEMNVSTLELGDSALYLCASSSGLAGSYNEQFFGPGTRLTVL.

A few counts support this clone. The sample has other DNA sequences that encode this CDR3 too. This chain uses TRBV6-2 or TRBV6-3 with TRBJ2-3, with D hard to call. Germline V gives CDR1 MNHEY, CDR2 SVGEGT. The CDR3 is made up of 14 amino acids. Trimming removed 5 bases from V and 2 bases from J, with 11 bases in between. Here the CDR3 reads CASSQWEPTDTQYF. CDR3 in DNA: TGTGCCAGCAGTCAATGGGAACCCACAGATACGCAGTATTTT.

The chain uses TRBV5-6 and TRBJ2-5; TRBD2 aligns across 7 bases. Germline CDR1 and CDR2: SGHDT and YYEEEE. Trimming cost V 1 base and J 2 bases; bases outside gene matches: 2. There are 14 residues in the CDR3. CDR3 sequence: CASSLIGGQETQYF. In DNA, the CDR3 is TGTGCCAGCAGCTTGATCGGGGGGCAAGAGACCCAGTACTTC.

The V gene is TRBV4-3, the J gene TRBJ1-3; possible D gene TRBD1, 5 bases. Between the trimmed V and J ends, which lost 1 base and 0 bases, there was a span of 13 bases. Germline assignment: CDR1 LGHNA and CDR2 YSLEER. This CDR3 has 17 amino acids. This CDR3 is CASSQGLGGDSGNTIYF. CDR3 in DNA: TGCGCCAGCAGCCAAGGGTTAGGAGGGGACTCTGGAAACACCATATATTTT.

V and J are TRBV12-3 or TRBV12-4 and TRBJ1-1; no clear D gene. This CDR3 has 12 amino acids. Trimming stripped 2 bases from V and 4 bases from J, with 5 bases between. The CDR3 DNA is TGTGCCAGCAGTTTAACCGGCACTGAAGCTTTCTTT. It codes for CASSLTGTEAFF.

The genes are TRBV5-5 and TRBJ2-7, with D perhaps matching TRBD1 or TRBD2 (5 bases each). The V gene lost 0 bases and the J gene lost 6 bases, with 13 bases spanning the gap. The germline CDR1 and CDR2 sequences are SGHKS and YYEKEE (reference sequence). The length of the CDR3 is 14 residues. Here the CDR3 reads CASSLGRSGGEQYF. CDR3 sequence (DNA): TGTGCCAGCAGCTTGGGCAGGTCTGGGGGCGAGCAGTACTTC.

The rearrangement uses TRBV3-1 (or the pseudogene TRBV3-2) and TRBJ2-7, with D hard to call. The CDR3 contains 14 residues. V lost 3 bases and J lost 0, with 9 bases in between. Germline V gene lookup returns CDR1 LGHDT and CDR2 YNNKEL (reference sequence). CDR3: CASSQFGVSYEQYF. The CDR3 DNA reads TGTGCCAGCAGCCAGTTCGGAGTCTCCTACGAGCAGTACTTC.

The chain combines TRBV6-4 with TRBJ2-1; D is unclear. The CDR3 spans 13 residues. CDR1 is MRHNA, CDR2 SNTAGT, per germline. Trimming took 3 bases from V and 5 from J, leaving 8 bases between them. The CDR3: CASSEGRNNEQFF. As DNA, the CDR3 is TGTGCCAGCAGTGAAGGTAGAAACAATGAGCAGTTCTTC.

A single count supports this clone. The chain employs TRBV4-1 and TRBJ2-7, with 7 nucleotides matching TRBD2. With V trimmed by 0 bases and J by 8 bases, 4 bases remained unmatched. CDR3 length equals 13 residues. Germline V lookup: CDR1 MGHRA, CDR2 YSYEKL. The DNA for the CDR3 is TGCGCCAGCAGCCAAGATCATGGGACTAAGCAGTACTTC. Protein: CASSQDHGTKQYF.

The J gene is TRBJ2-2, the V gene TRBV5-5; possibly TRBD1 for D (5 bases). Germline V gene sequence: CDR1 SGHKS, CDR2 YYEKEE (reference sequence). V shed 3 bases and J shed 7 bases, with 19 bases lying between them. The CDR3 has 16 residues. As DNA, the CDR3 is TGTGCCAGCAGCTCCCGCCCGGACACAGCAAACGGGGAGCTGTTTTTT. It encodes CASSSRPDTANGELFF.

The genes are TRBV19 and TRBJ2-2; unclear D gene. CDR1 and CDR2 (germline): LNHDA, SQIVND (reference sequence). The CDR3 consists of 14 residues. V was cut by 10 bases and J by 2 bases, with 14 bases left in between. The CDR3 sequence: CATMIGRNTGELFF. The CDR3 region has the DNA TGTGCCACTATGATAGGACGAAACACCGGGGAGCTGTTTTTT.

The chain carries TRBV5-4 and TRBJ1-6, with TRBD1 as a possible D gene (5 bases). CDR1 and CDR2 (germline): SGHNT, YYREEE (reference sequence). Deletions cut 3 bases from V and 10 bases from J, with 14 bases between. The CDR3 is 14 amino acids. The CDR3 coding sequence is TGTGCCAGCAGCTATCTTGACCAGGGCTCACCCCTCCACTTT. As protein: CASSYLDQGSPLHF.

This chain connects TRBV24-1 to TRBJ2-3; D is unresolved. The CDR3 covers 11 residues. Germline assignment: CDR1 KGHDR and CDR2 SFDVKD. The V end was cut by 0 bases, the J end by 7 bases, with 1 base between. The CDR3 nucleotides read TGTGCCACCAGTGATTTGTATACGCAGTATTTT. Protein: CATSDLYTQYF.

The rearrangement uses TRBV7-2 and TRBJ2-2; 9 bases match TRBD1. Germline CDR1 SGHTA, CDR2 FQGNSA. The CDR3 extends over 16 amino acids. V was pared by 5 bases and J by 4 bases, with 8 bases of the junction left unmatched. CDR3 sequence reads: CASSPRQGGATGELFF. Here the CDR3 DNA reads TGTGCCAGCAGCCCCCGACAGGGGGGGGCCACCGGGGAGCTGTTTTTT.

The chain employs TRBV6-1 and TRBJ1-5, with 7 bases fitting TRBD1. The V segment lost 2 bases and the J segment 1 base; nucleotides outside the gene matches: 2. The CDR3 runs to 15 residues. CDR1 is MNHNS, CDR2 SASEGT, per germline. As DNA, the CDR3 is TGTGCCAGCAGTGAATTGACAGGGAGCAATCAGCCCCAGCATTTT. Encoded protein: CASSELTGSNQPQHF.